The rows below give T cell receptor beta chains drawn from one sample of a study of T cell repertoires in cytomegalovirus infection. MiXCR, applied by TCRdb to the reads, yields one record per CDR3 protein. The data show fewer than 300,000 distinct CDR3 sequences, more than 20% seen once. The sequenced material came from PBMCs. These TCRs come from a human donor in good health (CMV status not recorded). Some clones in this sample may be carry-over from other donors' samples. CDR3s include the opening cysteine and the closing phenylalanine or tryptophan. The D gene is left open where the match is weak. Size is omitted from some rows. Given values are once, few, many or a class for expanded clones.

CDR3aa: CASSFVVETQYF
CDR3nt: TGTGCCAGCAGTTTCGTGGTGGAGACCCAGTACTTC
j_gene: TRBJ2-5
d_gene: NA
abundance: NA
v_gene: TRBV12-3/TRBV12-4

CDR3aa: CASSTGPQGANVLTF
CDR3nt: TGTGCCAGCAGCACAGGCCCCCAGGGGGCCAACGTCCTGACTTTC
j_gene: TRBJ2-6
d_gene: NA
abundance: many
v_gene: TRBV7-3

CDR3aa: CASSYRLLNGASGQFF
CDR3nt: TGTGCCAGCAGTTACCGCTTGCTTAACGGCGCTTCAGGGCAGTTCTTC
j_gene: TRBJ2-1
d_gene: NA
abundance: NA
v_gene: TRBV6-2/TRBV6-3

CDR3aa: CASSYVSGAADTQYF
CDR3nt: TGTGCCAGCAGTTACGTGTCGGGAGCGGCAGATACGCAGTATTTT
j_gene: TRBJ2-3
d_gene: NA
abundance: once
v_gene: TRBV6-6

CDR3aa: CASSLDAGGDYGYTF
CDR3nt: TGCGCCAGCAGCTTGGACGCGGGGGGGGACTATGGCTACACCTTC
j_gene: TRBJ1-2
d_gene: NA
abundance: NA
v_gene: TRBV5-1

CDR3aa: CSASSFGTAVNTQYF
CDR3nt: TGCAGTGCTAGCTCGTTTGGGACTGCCGTAAATACGCAGTATTTT
j_gene: TRBJ2-3
d_gene: NA
abundance: few
v_gene: TRBV20-1

CDR3aa: CAISGELRQGVGNEQFF
CDR3nt: TGTGCCATCAGTGGGGAACTCAGACAGGGTGTCGGCAATGAGCAGTTCTTC
j_gene: TRBJ2-1
d_gene: TRBD1
abundance: NA
v_gene: TRBV10-3

CDR3aa: CASSRTSGAGGDTQYF
CDR3nt: TGTGCCAGCAGCCGAACTAGCGGGGCGGGGGGGGATACGCAGTATTTT
j_gene: TRBJ2-3
d_gene: TRBD2
abundance: NA
v_gene: TRBV7-2

CDR3aa: CASSLARANTEAFF
CDR3nt: TGTGCCAGCAGCTTAGCCAGGGCAAACACTGAAGCTTTCTTT
j_gene: TRBJ1-1
d_gene: NA
abundance: NA
v_gene: TRBV7-9

CDR3aa: CASSPGTEEFF
CDR3nt: TGTGCCAGCAGCCCGGGGACGGAGGAGTTCTTC
j_gene: TRBJ2-1
d_gene: NA
abundance: few
v_gene: TRBV7-9

CDR3aa: CASSEPGQGLGTEAFF
CDR3nt: TGTGCCAGCTCGGAACCGGGACAGGGTTTAGGGACTGAAGCTTTCTTT
j_gene: TRBJ1-1
d_gene: TRBD1
abundance: many
v_gene: TRBV12-3/TRBV12-4

CDR3aa: CASSRDRGLITEAFF
CDR3nt: TGTGCCAGCAGTCGAGACAGGGGGCTAATCACTGAAGCTTTCTTT
j_gene: TRBJ1-1
d_gene: TRBD1
abundance: few
v_gene: TRBV13

CDR3aa: CASSFPSGGLGYGYTF
CDR3nt: TGTGCCAGCAGTTTCCCCTCAGGGGGCTTAGGCTATGGCTACACCTTC
j_gene: TRBJ1-2
d_gene: TRBD1
abundance: many
v_gene: TRBV28

CDR3aa: CASSIGWEAGSQYF
CDR3nt: TGTGCCAGTAGTATAGGATGGGAGGCAGGGTCGCAGTATTTT
j_gene: TRBJ2-3
d_gene: NA
abundance: NA
v_gene: TRBV19

CDR3aa: CAISDGGGNYGYTF
CDR3nt: TGTGCCATCAGTGATGGGGGTGGTAACTATGGCTACACCTTC
j_gene: TRBJ1-2
d_gene: NA
abundance: few
v_gene: TRBV10-3

CDR3aa: CAISEKDATQYF
CDR3nt: TGTGCCATCAGTGAGAAGGACGCTACGCAGTATTTT
j_gene: TRBJ2-3
d_gene: NA
abundance: NA
v_gene: TRBV10-3

CDR3aa: CASSLIAGGPTDTQYF
CDR3nt: TGCGCCAGCAGCCTAATAGCGGGGGGGCCGACAGATACGCAGTATTTT
j_gene: TRBJ2-3
d_gene: TRBD2
abundance: NA
v_gene: TRBV4-1

CDR3aa: CASSSWDEQCF
CDR3nt: TGTGCCAGCAGCTCGTGGGACGAGCAGTGCTTC
j_gene: TRBJ2-7
d_gene: NA
abundance: NA
v_gene: TRBV7-2

CDR3aa: CASSEPRQDTQYF
CDR3nt: TGTGCCAGCAGTGAACCCCGACAGGATACGCAGTATTTT
j_gene: TRBJ2-3
d_gene: NA
abundance: few
v_gene: TRBV6-1

CDR3aa: CASRPRQLSNQPQHF
CDR3nt: TGTGCCAGCAGACCCCGACAGCTATCCAATCAGCCCCAGCATTTT
j_gene: TRBJ1-5
d_gene: NA
abundance: many
v_gene: TRBV6-1

CDR3aa: CASSRMTSGSSYEQYF
CDR3nt: TGCGCCAGCAGCCGAATGACTAGCGGGAGCTCCTACGAGCAGTACTTC
j_gene: TRBJ2-7
d_gene: TRBD2
abundance: few
v_gene: TRBV5-1

CDR3aa: CASSLALGGQTQYF
CDR3nt: TGTGCCAGCAGCTTAGCGCTAGGGGGCCAGACCCAGTACTTC
j_gene: TRBJ2-5
d_gene: TRBD1
abundance: many
v_gene: TRBV7-2

CDR3aa: CASSLVRQGWDTEAFF
CDR3nt: TGTGCCAGCAGCTTAGTAAGGCAGGGTTGGGACACTGAAGCTTTCTTT
j_gene: TRBJ1-1
d_gene: NA
abundance: many
v_gene: TRBV7-2

CDR3aa: CASSLIPQGARRHTEAFF
CDR3nt: TGTGCCAGCAGCTTGATCCCGCAGGGGGCTCGTCGTCATACTGAAGCTTTCTTT
j_gene: TRBJ1-1
d_gene: TRBD1
abundance: NA
v_gene: TRBV5-6

CDR3aa: CAISGHPRGADTQYF
CDR3nt: TGTGCCATCAGTGGACACCCCCGGGGGGCAGATACGCAGTATTTT
j_gene: TRBJ2-3
d_gene: TRBD2
abundance: NA
v_gene: TRBV10-3

CDR3aa: CASSLEANTEAFF
CDR3nt: TGTGCCAGCAGCTTAGAGGCGAACACTGAAGCTTTCTTT
j_gene: TRBJ1-1
d_gene: NA
abundance: many
v_gene: TRBV11-2

CDR3aa: CASSLRSGGPSETQYF
CDR3nt: TGTGCCAGCAGTTTACGGTCGGGGGGGCCATCAGAGACCCAGTACTTC
j_gene: TRBJ2-5
d_gene: TRBD2
abundance: NA
v_gene: TRBV28

CDR3aa: CASSLGLAGGRGLYNEQFF
CDR3nt: TGTGCCAGCAGTTTAGGACTAGCGGGGGGACGGGGCCTTTACAATGAGCAGTTCTTC
j_gene: TRBJ2-1
d_gene: TRBD2
abundance: few
v_gene: TRBV12-3/TRBV12-4

CDR3aa: CASRRFLAASTDTQYF
CDR3nt: TGTGCCAGCAGACGGTTTCTAGCGGCTAGCACAGATACGCAGTATTTT
j_gene: TRBJ2-3
d_gene: TRBD2
abundance: many
v_gene: TRBV7-2

CDR3aa: CATRGAGAKNIQYF
CDR3nt: TGTGCCACCCGTGGAGCCGGGGCCAAAAACATTCAGTACTTC
j_gene: TRBJ2-4
d_gene: NA
abundance: few
v_gene: TRBV6-2/TRBV6-3

CDR3aa: CASTDSNYGYTF
CDR3nt: TGTGCCAGCACGGACAGTAACTATGGCTACACCTTC
j_gene: TRBJ1-2
d_gene: NA
abundance: NA
v_gene: TRBV6-1

CDR3aa: CASSQDGWAQGSPLHF
CDR3nt: TGCGCCAGCAGCCAAGATGGCTGGGCTCAAGGGTCACCCCTCCACTTT
j_gene: TRBJ1-6
d_gene: NA
abundance: NA
v_gene: TRBV4-3

CDR3aa: CASSPPREGTSYNEQFF
CDR3nt: TGTGCCAGCAGCCCACCAAGGGAGGGGACCTCCTACAATGAGCAGTTCTTC
j_gene: TRBJ2-1
d_gene: TRBD2
abundance: NA
v_gene: TRBV11-3

CDR3aa: CASSRGRVNEKLFF
CDR3nt: TGTGCCAGTAGTCGGGGGCGAGTTAATGAAAAACTGTTTTTT
j_gene: TRBJ1-4
d_gene: NA
abundance: few
v_gene: TRBV19

CDR3aa: CSAELHGQGYGYTF
CDR3nt: TGCAGCGCTGAACTCCATGGACAGGGGTATGGCTACACCTTC
j_gene: TRBJ1-2
d_gene: TRBD1
abundance: NA
v_gene: TRBV29-1

CDR3aa: CASSLETYTQYF
CDR3nt: TGTGCCAGCAGCTTAGAAACATATACGCAGTATTTT
j_gene: TRBJ2-3
d_gene: NA
abundance: many
v_gene: TRBV11-2

CDR3aa: CASSSTRTSGNEQFF
CDR3nt: TGTGCCAGCAGCTCCACACGGACTAGCGGAAATGAGCAGTTCTTC
j_gene: TRBJ2-1
d_gene: TRBD2
abundance: few
v_gene: TRBV7-8

CDR3aa: CSARGDRWNQPQHF
CDR3nt: TGCAGTGCTAGAGGTGACAGGTGGAATCAGCCCCAGCATTTT
j_gene: TRBJ1-5
d_gene: NA
abundance: few
v_gene: TRBV20-1

CDR3aa: CATSSGDREATDTQYF
CDR3nt: TGTGCCACCAGCAGCGGGGACAGGGAGGCGACAGATACGCAGTATTTT
j_gene: TRBJ2-3
d_gene: TRBD1
abundance: NA
v_gene: TRBV15

CDR3aa: CASSLLKAGDFNWADTQYF
CDR3nt: TGTGCCAGCAGTTTATTAAAAGCGGGAGATTTTAATTGGGCAGATACGCAGTATTTT
j_gene: TRBJ2-3
d_gene: TRBD2
abundance: NA
v_gene: TRBV28